The 26 T cell receptor beta chains presented below share a single source sample, sequenced in a study of patients and donors after allogeneic stem cell transplantation. From the RT-PCR reads, TCRdb called clonotypes with MiXCR, one entry per CDR3 protein. The data hold about a million distinct CDR3 sequences, with approximately 19% observed a single time. The sequencing input was blood, either unsorted or a sorted T cell fraction (not recorded which). The receptors originated from a human donor who was either an allogeneic HSCT recipient or a stem cell or donor lymphocyte infusion donor (not recorded which). It is not recorded whose cells these are; they may come from a transplant donor.

This clonotype appeared a few times. J is TRBJ1-5 and V is TRBV11-2, with 10 nucleotides matching TRBD1. V trimming: 5 bases; J trimming: 0 bases; junction bases outside the gene matches: 10. CDR3 length: 18 residues. The V gene's germline CDR1 is SGHAT and CDR2 FQNNGV. CDR3 amino acids: CASSPSGQGSHSNQPQHF. DNA of the CDR3: TGTGCCAGCAGCCCTTCGGGACAGGGGTCCCATAGCAATCAGCCCCAGCATTTT.

This clonotype was recorded a few times. The chain joins TRBV20-1 to TRBJ2-1; a weak D match, TRBD2 (5 bases). V lost 0 bases, J lost 12 bases, and 12 bases lay in between. This CDR3 comprises 12 residues. CDR1 and CDR2 from the germline V gene are DFQATT and SNEGSKA (reference sequence). CDR3 DNA sequence: TGCAGTGCTAGAGATCCCGGGGTACCGCAGTTCTTC. It encodes CSARDPGVPQFF.

This clonotype was seen only a few times. The CDR3 spells CSARGLVGAGELFF. The DNA of the CDR3 is TGCAGTGCTAGAGGACTAGTCGGCGCCGGGGAGCTGTTTTTT. The chain is built from TRBV20-1 and TRBJ2-2; possibly TRBD2 for D (6 bases). V lost 1 base and J 6 bases, leaving 12 bases between the germline ends. This CDR3 comprises 14 residues. Germline CDR1 is DFQATT and CDR2 is SNEGSKA (reference sequence).

This sequence joins TRBV7-3 and TRBJ2-7; D perhaps matches TRBD1 (5 bases). Trimming stripped 0 bases from V and 5 bases from J, with 11 bases between. The length of the CDR3 is 14 residues. Per germline, CDR1 SGHTA and CDR2 FQGTGA. DNA of the CDR3: TGTGCCAGCAGCTTAACCAGGGTGGGGAACGAGCAGTACTTC. Translating gives CASSLTRVGNEQYF.

This clonotype showed up just a few times. The rearrangement uses TRBV4-3 and TRBJ2-7, with a weak D call TRBD1 (5 bases). The germline V and J ends were trimmed by 0 bases and 3 bases, with 18 bases remaining between them. The germline V gene encodes CDR1 LGHNA and CDR2 YSLEER. This CDR3 contains 17 residues. CDR3 DNA: TGCGCCAGCAGCCAAGATGGGCCGCAGGGATCAATCTACGAGCAGTACTTC. This codes for CASSQDGPQGSIYEQYF.

This rearrangement joins TRBV7-6 to TRBJ2-1; D uncertain. V lost 2 bases to trimming and J lost 7 bases, with 12 bases between them. Germline CDR1 SGHVS, CDR2 FNYEAQ. The CDR3 is 14 amino acids. The CDR3 DNA follows: TGTGCCAGCAGCTTAAATTTCATTGAAAATGAGCAGTTCTTC. It is translated as CASSLNFIENEQFF.

The rearrangement uses TRBV5-1 and TRBJ2-2; 7 positions match TRBD2. This CDR3 comprises 16 residues. Per the germline V gene, CDR1 is SGHRS and CDR2 is YFSETQ. The trim removed 4 bases at V and 0 bases at J, leaving 6 bases unmatched. CDR3 sequence reads: CASSPLADANTGELFF. In DNA, the CDR3 is TGCGCCAGCAGCCCCCTAGCGGACGCGAACACCGGGGAGCTGTTTTTT.

As to this clonotype: The junction departs from germline at one end; a sequencing error may be responsible. The chain recombines TRBV18 with TRBJ1-3; no reliable D call. The CDR3 covers 16 residues. Germline loops: CDR1 KGHSH, CDR2 LQKENI. The CDR3 DNA sequence: TGTGCCAGCTCATCACCCCGTAAGGCGAGGGGAAACACCATATATTTT. This sequence encodes CASSSPRKARGNTIYF.

This clonotype was picked up a small number of times. This chain joins TRBV9 and TRBJ2-1; D could derive from TRBD1 or TRBD2 (5 bases each). This CDR3 comprises 13 residues. Germline V lookup: CDR1 SGDLS, CDR2 YYNGEE. The V gene lost 0 bases and the J gene lost 7 bases, with 8 bases spanning the gap. The CDR3 region has the DNA TGTGCCAGCAGCGTAGGAGGGGTTAATGAGCAGTTCTTC. Residues: CASSVGGVNEQFF.

This clonotype was counted ten times or more. The rearrangement joins TRBV20-1 to TRBJ2-7; D perhaps matches TRBD2 (6 bases). There are 15 residues in the CDR3. Germline-derived CDR1 and CDR2 are DFQATT and SNEGSKA (reference sequence). Trimming shortened V by 4 bases and J by 3 bases, and 19 bases separated the two germline ends. The CDR3 region has the DNA TGCAGTGCTATTCCCGGACTACCCAAAAGCTACGAGCAGTACTTC. Amino acids: CSAIPGLPKSYEQYF.

The rearrangement uses TRBV12-3 or TRBV12-4 and TRBJ1-2; D gene ambiguous. The CDR3 contains 14 residues. Trimming stripped 7 bases from V and 4 bases from J, with 16 bases between. This chain's CDR3 is CASTYEPAGYGYTF. CDR3 nucleotide sequence: TGTGCCAGCACCTACGAACCGGCAGGCTATGGCTACACCTTC.

This clonotype was counted between two and nine times. This sequence joins TRBV3-1 and TRBJ1-6; no clear D gene. Germline V CDR1 and CDR2: LGHDT, YNNKEL (reference sequence). The CDR3 is 13 residues long. V was shortened by 4 bases and J by 14 bases, with 15 bases between the two germline ends. The CDR3 DNA is TGTGCCAGCAGCCCCACAAAGGCGGGAGCCCTCCACTTT. Translation: CASSPTKAGALHF.

The V and J genes are TRBV29-1 and TRBJ2-7, with D perhaps being TRBD1 or TRBD2 (5 bases each). Germline CDR1 and CDR2: SQVTM and ANQGSEA. This CDR3 comprises 11 residues. V gave up 5 bases and J gave up 2 bases, with 7 bases separating them. This chain's CDR3 is CSVSGPYEQYF. CDR3 nucleotide sequence: TGCAGCGTTTCGGGGCCCTACGAGCAGTACTTC.

V and J are TRBV5-1 and TRBJ2-2; D remains ambiguous. Per germline, CDR1 SGHRS and CDR2 YFSETQ. Trimming stripped 4 bases from V and 8 bases from J, with 9 bases between. The CDR3 runs to 12 residues. Here the CDR3 DNA reads TGCGCCAGCAGCGTAACTGGGGGGGAGCTGTTTTTT. Encoded protein: CASSVTGGELFF.

The rearrangement uses TRBV29-1 and TRBJ1-2; D gene uncertain. This CDR3 contains 12 residues. Trimming cost V 0 bases and J 10 bases, with 12 bases left between them. Looked up from germline, CDR1 is SQVTM and CDR2 is ANQGSEA. In DNA form, the CDR3 reads TGCAGCGTTGAAGATAGCCCGCGTTACTACACCTTC. Protein sequence: CSVEDSPRYYTF.

This clonotype showed up just a few times. This chain uses TRBV2 with TRBJ2-5, with no clear D. V lost 6 bases to trimming and J lost 4 bases, with 24 bases between them. Germline assignment: CDR1 SNHLY and CDR2 FYNNEI. CDR3 length equals 17 residues. The CDR3, as DNA: TGTGCCAGCAGACCCGAACGGTATGGCCTGTTCGGAGAGACCCAGTACTTC. Amino acid sequence: CASRPERYGLFGETQYF.

The DNA for the CDR3 is TGTGCCAGCAGCTCCCCTGACAGGGGCAATGAGCAGTTCTTC. Translation gives CASSSPDRGNEQFF. The chain employs TRBV6-1 and TRBJ2-1; TRBD1 matches 8 bases. The CDR3 spans 14 residues. Germline V gives CDR1 MNHNS, CDR2 SASEGT. V was pared by 6 bases and J by 6 bases, with 7 bases of the junction left unmatched.

The sample holds a few counts of this clonotype. The rearrangement uses TRBV20-1 and TRBJ2-1, with TRBD2 matching 14 bases. The CDR3 is 16 residues long. Germline-derived CDR1 and CDR2 are DFQATT and SNEGSKA (reference sequence). V trimming: 0 bases; J trimming: 7 bases; junction bases outside the gene matches: 5. The CDR3 reads CSARDQGTSGRNEQFF. CDR3 DNA: TGCAGTGCTAGAGATCAGGGGACTAGCGGGAGAAATGAGCAGTTCTTC.

The rearrangement uses TRBV6-6 and TRBJ2-7; 7 positions match TRBD1. The junction had 4 bases not matched to a gene; V was cut back by 8 bases and J by 0 bases. Germline assignment: CDR1 MNHNY and CDR2 SVGAGI (reference sequence). The CDR3 loop spans 13 amino acids. CDR3 in DNA: TGTGCCAGCCTTGAGGGGGCCTCCTACGAGCAGTACTTC. Translation gives CASLEGASYEQYF.

The gene calls are TRBV12-3 or TRBV12-4 and TRBJ1-2; a weak D match, TRBD1 (5 bases). Trimming stripped 1 base from V and 3 bases from J, with 12 bases between. The CDR3 loop spans 15 amino acids. CDR3 DNA: TGTGCCAGCAGTTTAGGCCGGGACGGAGACTATGGCTACACCTTC. It translates to CASSLGRDGDYGYTF.

This clonotype was seen more than once but under ten times. The gene calls are TRBV6-5 and TRBJ2-3; no firm D call. Germline V gene lookup returns CDR1 MNHEY and CDR2 SVGAGI. The CDR3 totals 12 residues. V lost 1 base and J lost 6, with 5 bases in between. The CDR3 bases are TGTGCCAGCAGTTACTTCGGCGATACGCAGTATTTT. It yields the protein CASSYFGDTQYF.

The chain employs TRBV20-1 and TRBJ2-3; 15 bases fit TRBD2. V shed 6 bases, J shed 4 bases, and the junction held 14 bases outside the gene matches. CDR3 size: 18 residues. The germline V gene encodes CDR1 DFQATT and CDR2 SNEGSKA (reference sequence). The CDR3: CSADGLAGGPKVSDTQYF. The CDR3, as DNA: TGCAGTGCCGACGGACTAGCGGGAGGGCCCAAGGTATCAGATACGCAGTATTTT.

As for this clonotype: One end of the junction is discordant with germline, which a read error may explain. The V gene is TRBV12-3 or TRBV12-4, the J gene TRBJ2-1, with D perhaps assigned TRBD1 or TRBD2 (7 bases each). The CDR3 contains 16 residues. CDR3 coding DNA: TGTGCCAACAGTTCATACCCAGGGGGGGGATACAATGAGCAGTTCTTC. Translating gives CANSSYPGGGYNEQFF.

This clonotype was seen a few times. This rearrangement joins TRBV12-3 or TRBV12-4 to TRBJ1-3, with 7 bases aligning to TRBD1. The CDR3 loop spans 13 amino acids. Trimming at V came to 7 bases and at J to 4 bases, leaving 4 bases not matched to a gene. The CDR3 reads CASTTGMGNTIYF. The CDR3, as DNA: TGTGCCAGCACGACAGGGATGGGAAACACCATATATTTT.

The chain combines TRBV20-1 with TRBJ2-2; 7 bases line up with TRBD2. The CDR3 has 17 residues. Germline V gene data show CDR1 as DFQATT and CDR2 as SNEGSKA (reference sequence). V lost 0 bases, J lost 6 bases, and 13 bases stayed unmatched. CDR3 sequence reads: CSARDLQRTSVSGELFF. The DNA for the CDR3 is TGCAGTGCTAGAGATCTGCAGAGGACTAGTGTGTCCGGGGAGCTGTTTTTT.

V gene TRBV18 combines with J gene TRBJ1-2; the match to TRBD1 covers 10 bases. The CDR3 is made up of 17 amino acids. CDR1 is KGHSH and CDR2 is LQKENI in the germline V gene. V shed 2 bases and J 2 bases; nucleotides not matched to a gene: 8. CDR3 sequence reads: CASSPLSGQGGNYGYTF. CDR3 DNA: TGTGCCAGCTCACCATTATCCGGACAGGGGGGGAACTATGGCTACACCTTC.